Listed below are T cell receptor beta chains from one sample, sequenced in a study of blood T cell repertoires in COVID-19. This table comes from immunoSEQ multiplex PCR, and its TCRdb copy is limited to in-frame clones, with some not included. The sample lists about 100,000 clones, 87% occurring once. Source material: peripheral blood. The receptors stem from a man in his forties or fifties with acute or convalescent COVID-19. CDR3s include the opening cysteine and the closing phenylalanine or tryptophan. A D gene is named only where the DNA matches it firmly. Clone size is shown for a subset of rows, as once, few, many or a class of expanded clone.

TRBJ2-3	once	TRBV10-2	TRBD2	TGCGCCAGCACCCCAACACCGGGACTACGCACAGATACGCAGTATTTT	CASTPTPGLRTDTQYF
TRBJ2-5	once	TRBV11-3	.	TGTGCCAGCAGCTTAGGGCTCCAAGAGACCCAGTACTTC	CASSLGLQETQYF
TRBJ2-7	.	TRBV6-5	TRBD2	TGTGCCAGCAGTAGACTAGCGGGAGATGGGTACGAGCAGTACTTC	CASSRLAGDGYEQYF
TRBJ2-7	.	TRBV18	.	TGTGCCAGCTCACCCACCCGGGGAGCCTACCACGAGCAGTACTTC	CASSPTRGAYHEQYF
TRBJ2-7	once	TRBV13	TRBD2	TGTGCCAGCGGGAGAGGGACTAGCTCCTACGAGCAGTACTTC	CASGRGTSSYEQYF
TRBJ2-2	.	TRBV10-2	.	TGCGCCAGCAGTGCCTCTAGGACCGGGGAGCTGTTTTTT	CASSASRTGELFF
TRBJ2-1	.	TRBV5-1	TRBD2	TGCGCCAGCAGTCCTGCTAGCGGGAGCACCTACAATGAGCAGTTCTTC	CASSPASGSTYNEQFF
TRBJ2-1	.	TRBV24-1	.	TGTGCCACCGGGGGACAGGGAGCGGGAGGCCTACCGTGGGAGCAGTTCTTC	CATGGQGAGGLPWEQFF
TRBJ1-1	.	TRBV12-5	.	TGTGCTAGTGGTTTGGTAATAGCACAGGCTGAAGCTTTCTTT	CASGLVIAQAEAFF
TRBJ2-2	.	TRBV7-9	TRBD1	TGTGCCAGCAGCCCGAGGGACAGGGCTGTCGGGGAGCTGTTTTTT	CASSPRDRAVGELFF
TRBJ1-2	.	TRBV20-1	.	TGCAGTGCTGAACAGGGCTATGGCTACACCTTC	CSAEQGYGYTF
TRBJ2-5	.	TRBV15	.	TGTGCCACCAGCAGAGACGGGGGACCGAGGCACTTC	CATSRDGGPRHF
TRBJ1-6	.	TRBV5-6	.	TGTGCCAGCAGCTTGGGGGAGGCAAATTCACCCCTCCACTTT	CASSLGEANSPLHF
TRBJ1-1	.	TRBV19	.	TGTGCCAGTGCTTTCGGGACACCGGACACTGAAGCTTTCTTT	CASAFGTPDTEAFF
TRBJ2-5	.	TRBV28	TRBD1	TGTGCCAGCAGTCCAGGGACAGGGGGAGAGACCCAGTACTTC	CASSPGTGGETQYF
TRBJ2-4	.	TRBV2	TRBD1	TGTGCCAGCAGTGGTAACAGGGGTTTGGACTTC	CASSGNRGLDF
TRBJ2-1	.	TRBV7-9	TRBD1	TGTGCCAGCAGCCCACTCCGACAGGGGGCGCCCTACAATGAGCAGTTCTTC	CASSPLRQGAPYNEQFF
TRBJ2-1	.	TRBV29-1	TRBD2	TGCAGCGCAAGACTAGCGGGGTTCTACAATGAGCAGTTCTTC	CSARLAGFYNEQFF
TRBJ1-2	.	TRBV6-5	TRBD1	TGTGCCAGCTACGAACAGGGGTCTTCGAACTATGGCTACACCTTC	CASYEQGSSNYGYTF
TRBJ2-5	.	TRBV29-1	.	TGCAGCGTGGCCCCGGGGGAGAGCGAGACCCAGTACTTC	CSVAPGESETQYF
TRBJ1-1	.	TRBV2	.	TGTGCCAGCAGGTCCCCCAGGGGACGGAGTGAAGCTTTCTTT	CASRSPRGRSEAFF
TRBJ1-5	many	TRBV27	.	TGTGCCAGCAGTCCTCACCGGGGGGGTAACAATCAGCCCCAGCATTTT	CASSPHRGGNNQPQHF
TRBJ2-1	.	TRBV6-4	TRBD2	TGTGCCAGCAGTGAATATCTAGCGGGGGAGCAGTTCTTC	CASSEYLAGEQFF
TRBJ2-7	.	TRBV28	.	TGTGCCAGCAGTTTCGGACAGAGGGAGCAGTACTTC	CASSFGQREQYF
TRBJ2-2	.	TRBV11-3	.	TGTGCCAGCAGCTTAGCCTACAGGGTTAGCACCGGGGAGCTGTTTTTT	CASSLAYRVSTGELFF
TRBJ2-7	.	TRBV2	TRBD1	TGTGCCAGCGTACTGGACAGGGGATACGAGCAGTACTTC	CASVLDRGYEQYF
TRBJ1-1	.	TRBV5-8	.	TGTGCCAGCAGCCCCTGGGACACGATAGTTACTGAAGCTTTCTTT	CASSPWDTIVTEAFF
TRBJ1-5	.	TRBV19	.	TGTGCCAGTCGCCTAGAGGGTTCCCAGCCCCAGCATTTT	CASRLEGSQPQHF
TRBJ2-1	.	TRBV12-5	TRBD2	TGTGCTAGTGGTTTGGTACTTGGGGGGGACAATGAGCAGTTCTTC	CASGLVLGGDNEQFF
TRBJ1-5	.	TRBV7-6	.	TGTGCCAGCAGCCCCGGACAGTATAGCAATCAGCCCCAGCATTTT	CASSPGQYSNQPQHF
TRBJ2-3	.	TRBV24-1	.	TGTGCCACCAGTGATCCCGGTTCTTCAGATACGCAGTATTTT	CATSDPGSSDTQYF
TRBJ1-6	.	TRBV9	.	TGTGCCAGCAGCGTAGGACGACAGAGGCACTCACCCCTCCACTTT	CASSVGRQRHSPLHF
TRBJ2-2	.	TRBV7-9	.	TGTGCCAGCAGCTCCGAATCGGGAAAGGTCGCGGGAACCGGGGAGCTGTTTTTT	CASSSESGKVAGTGELFF
TRBJ2-1	.	TRBV3-1/TRBV3-2	TRBD2	TGTGCCAGCAGCCGAACCCAGGGACTAGCGGGAGGGGGGGTTTACAATGAGCAGTTCTTC	CASSRTQGLAGGGVYNEQFF
TRBJ1-3	once	TRBV28	.	TGTGCCAGCAGTTTAATCGGGGATGGAAACACCATATATTTT	CASSLIGDGNTIYF
TRBJ1-3	.	TRBV6-6	.	TGTGCCAGCAAAATCGCGGGAGGCGGAAACACCATATATTTT	CASKIAGGGNTIYF
TRBJ2-5	once	TRBV7-8	.	TGTGCCAGCAGCTTAAGACTCCAAGAGACCCAGTACTTC	CASSLRLQETQYF
TRBJ2-7	.	TRBV4-1	.	TGCGCCAGCAGCCAAGATGGAGCAAGGTACGAGCAGTACTTC	CASSQDGARYEQYF
TRBJ2-1	.	TRBV9	.	TGTGCCAGCAGCGTAGGGCTTTTTCGTGAGCAGTTCTTC	CASSVGLFREQFF
TRBJ2-1	.	TRBV5-5	TRBD1	TGTGCCAGCAGCTTGCGGCGAGGGGGCATTACCGGCGGTTACAATGAGCAGTTCTTC	CASSLRRGGITGGYNEQFF
TRBJ2-1	.	TRBV12-3/TRBV12-4	.	TGTGCCAGCAGTTTAGGCGACAATGAGCAGTTCTTC	CASSLGDNEQFF
TRBJ2-2	.	TRBV6-5	.	TGTGCCAGCACCGCCCTAGCGAACACCGGGGAGCTGTTTTTT	CASTALANTGELFF
TRBJ1-5	.	TRBV2	TRBD1	TGTGCCACGAACAGGGGTGACGGTCAGCCCCAGCATTTT	CATNRGDGQPQHF
TRBJ1-1	.	TRBV7-9	.	TGTGCCAGCATCCCGATGGGGAGGAACACTGAAGCTTTCTTT	CASIPMGRNTEAFF
TRBJ2-1	.	TRBV5-4	.	TGTGCCAGCAGCTTGGGAGGGCCGTCCTACAATGAGCAGTTCTTC	CASSLGGPSYNEQFF
TRBJ2-7	once	TRBV5-6	TRBD1	TGTGCCAGCAGCTCGGGACAGGCAAGCTCCTACGAGCAGTACTTC	CASSSGQASSYEQYF
TRBJ1-1	.	TRBV3-1/TRBV3-2	.	TGTGCCAGCAGCCCCCGTGGGGGGTCCGACACTGAAGCTTTCTTT	CASSPRGGSDTEAFF
TRBJ1-1	few	TRBV28	.	TGTGCCAGTTCTAATAATCAGGTGAAAGACACTGAAGCTTTCTTT	CASSNNQVKDTEAFF
TRBJ1-1	.	TRBV5-1	.	TGCGCCAGCAGCCCCCCCGGTTCCACTGAAGCTTTCTTT	CASSPPGSTEAFF
TRBJ1-2	.	TRBV5-6	.	TGTGCCAGCAGCTCAAGACGGATAGGGGCCTATGGCTACACCTTC	CASSSRRIGAYGYTF
TRBJ2-1	.	TRBV3-1/TRBV3-2	TRBD2	TGTGCCAGCAGCCAAGCGAGGAGCGGGAGCGACAATGAGCAGTTCTTC	CASSQARSGSDNEQFF
TRBJ1-1	.	TRBV5-1	.	TGCGCCAGCAGCTTAAATGAGGTCACTGAAGCTTTCTTT	CASSLNEVTEAFF
TRBJ2-2	few	TRBV6-5	.	TGTGCCAGCAGTCACAGGGATAAAGGCACCGGGGAGCTGTTTTTT	CASSHRDKGTGELFF
TRBJ2-2	once	TRBV5-4	TRBD1	TGTGCCAGCAGTCCCGGGGGACAGGGGGGAACCGGGGAGCTGTTTTTT	CASSPGGQGGTGELFF